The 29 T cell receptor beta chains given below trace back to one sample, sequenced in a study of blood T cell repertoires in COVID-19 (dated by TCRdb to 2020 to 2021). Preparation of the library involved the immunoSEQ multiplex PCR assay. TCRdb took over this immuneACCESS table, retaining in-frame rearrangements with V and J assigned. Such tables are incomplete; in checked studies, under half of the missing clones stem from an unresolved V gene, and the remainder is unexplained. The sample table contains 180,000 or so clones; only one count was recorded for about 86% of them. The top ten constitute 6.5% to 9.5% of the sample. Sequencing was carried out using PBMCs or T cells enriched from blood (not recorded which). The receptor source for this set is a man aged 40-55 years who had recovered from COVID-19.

The CDR3 loop is CASSEGVGQLNQPQHF. The CDR3 DNA sequence: TGTGCCAGCAGTGAAGGTGTCGGACAGCTCAATCAGCCCCAGCATTTT. This chain uses TRBV6-1 with TRBJ1-5, with D tentatively TRBD1 (6 bases). This CDR3 comprises 16 residues. CDR1 MNHNS and CDR2 SASEGT come from the germline V gene. With 1 base removed from V and 3 bases from J, the gap between germline ends came to 13 bases.

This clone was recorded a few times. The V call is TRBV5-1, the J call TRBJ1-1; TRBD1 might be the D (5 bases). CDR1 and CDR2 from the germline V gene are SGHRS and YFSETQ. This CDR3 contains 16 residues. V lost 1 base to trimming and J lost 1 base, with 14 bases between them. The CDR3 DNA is TGCGCCAGCAGCTTGAAACCCACAGGAGAGAACACTGAAGCTTTCTTT. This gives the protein CASSLKPTGENTEAFF.

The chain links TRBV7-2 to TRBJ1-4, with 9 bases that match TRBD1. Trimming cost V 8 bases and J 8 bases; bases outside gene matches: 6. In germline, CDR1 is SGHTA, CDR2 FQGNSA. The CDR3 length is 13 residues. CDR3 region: CASSGTGSEKLFF. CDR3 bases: TGTGCCAGCTCCGGGACAGGGTCGGAAAAACTGTTTTTT.

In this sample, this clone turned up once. The CDR3 loop reads CASSGYRAGNSPLHF. As DNA, the CDR3 is TGTGCCAGCAGTGGGTACCGGGCAGGGAATTCACCCCTCCACTTT. The chain links TRBV2 to TRBJ1-6, with D possibly matching TRBD1 (5 bases). Germline values: CDR1 SNHLY, CDR2 FYNNEI. The CDR3 covers 15 residues. The V and J ends lost 4 bases and 7 bases respectively, with 14 bases between them.

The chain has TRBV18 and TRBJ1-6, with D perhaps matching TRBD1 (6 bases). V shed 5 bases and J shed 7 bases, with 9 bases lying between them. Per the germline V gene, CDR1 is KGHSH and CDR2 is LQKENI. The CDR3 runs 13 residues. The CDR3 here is CASSGDKNSPLHF. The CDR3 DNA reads TGTGCCAGCTCAGGGGACAAGAATTCACCCCTCCACTTT.

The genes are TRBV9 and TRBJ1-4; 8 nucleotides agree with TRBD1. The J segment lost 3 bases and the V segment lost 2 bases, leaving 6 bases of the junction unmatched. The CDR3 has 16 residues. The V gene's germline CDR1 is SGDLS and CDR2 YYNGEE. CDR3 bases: TGTGCCAGCAGCGTTGGCGGACAGGGCCCTAATGAAAAACTGTTTTTT. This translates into CASSVGGQGPNEKLFF.

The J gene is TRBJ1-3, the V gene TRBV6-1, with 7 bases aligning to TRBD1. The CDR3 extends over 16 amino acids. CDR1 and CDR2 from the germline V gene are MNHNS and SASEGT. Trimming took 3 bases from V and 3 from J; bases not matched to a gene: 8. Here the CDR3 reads CASSDGLAGGGNTIYF. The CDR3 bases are TGTGCCAGCAGTGATGGCCTGGCAGGGGGTGGAAACACCATATATTTT.

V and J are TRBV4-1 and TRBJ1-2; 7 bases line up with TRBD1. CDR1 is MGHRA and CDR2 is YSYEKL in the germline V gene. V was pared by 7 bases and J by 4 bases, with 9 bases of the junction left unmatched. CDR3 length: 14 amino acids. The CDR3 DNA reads TGCGCCAGCACCCCTACGGACAGGTCCTATGGCTACACCTTC. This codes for CASTPTDRSYGYTF.

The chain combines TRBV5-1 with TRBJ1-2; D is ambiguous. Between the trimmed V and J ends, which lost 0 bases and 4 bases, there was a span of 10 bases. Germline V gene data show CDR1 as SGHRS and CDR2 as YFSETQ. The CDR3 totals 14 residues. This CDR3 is CASSLDGGSYGYTF. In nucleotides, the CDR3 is TGCGCCAGCAGCTTGGATGGTGGGAGCTATGGCTACACCTTC.

The CDR3 is CASWGGTDTQYF. DNA for the CDR3: TGTGCCAGCTGGGGGGGCACAGATACGCAGTATTTT. The rearrangement uses TRBV12-3 or TRBV12-4 and TRBJ2-3, with D possibly being TRBD2 (6 bases). V was trimmed by 8 bases and J by 1 base, leaving 7 bases between them. The CDR3 is made up of 12 amino acids.

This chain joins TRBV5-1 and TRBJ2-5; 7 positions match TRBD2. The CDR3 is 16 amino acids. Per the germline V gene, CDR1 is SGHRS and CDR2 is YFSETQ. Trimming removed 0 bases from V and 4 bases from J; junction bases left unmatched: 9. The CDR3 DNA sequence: TGCGCCAGCAGCTTGGGATCGCGGGGGAGGGGAGAGACCCAGTACTTC. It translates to CASSLGSRGRGETQYF.

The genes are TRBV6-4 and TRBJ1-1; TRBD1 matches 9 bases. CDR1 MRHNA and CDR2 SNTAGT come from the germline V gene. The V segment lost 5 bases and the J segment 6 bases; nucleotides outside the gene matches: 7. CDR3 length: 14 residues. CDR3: CASSPDRGLAEAFF. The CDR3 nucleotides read TGTGCCAGCAGTCCCGACAGGGGGTTGGCTGAAGCTTTCTTT.

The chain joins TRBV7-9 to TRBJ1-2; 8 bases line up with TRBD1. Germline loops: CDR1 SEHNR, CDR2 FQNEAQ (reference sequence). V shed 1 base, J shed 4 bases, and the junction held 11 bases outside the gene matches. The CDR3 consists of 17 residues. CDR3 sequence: CASSLGGQANFRYGYTF. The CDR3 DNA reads TGTGCCAGCAGCTTAGGGGGACAGGCGAACTTTCGCTATGGCTACACCTTC.

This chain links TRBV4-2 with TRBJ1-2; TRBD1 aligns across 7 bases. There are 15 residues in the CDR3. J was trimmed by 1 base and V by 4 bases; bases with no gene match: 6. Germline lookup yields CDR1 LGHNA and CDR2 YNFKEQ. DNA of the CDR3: TGTGCCAGCAGCCCCAGACAGGGCATTAACTATGGCTACACCTTC. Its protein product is CASSPRQGINYGYTF.

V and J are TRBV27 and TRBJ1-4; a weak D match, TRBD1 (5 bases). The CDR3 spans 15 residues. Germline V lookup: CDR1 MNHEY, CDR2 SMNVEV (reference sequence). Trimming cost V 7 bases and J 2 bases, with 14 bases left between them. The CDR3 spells CASTLRGGTNEKLFF. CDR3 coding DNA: TGTGCCAGCACCTTACGCGGGGGTACTAATGAAAAACTGTTTTTT.

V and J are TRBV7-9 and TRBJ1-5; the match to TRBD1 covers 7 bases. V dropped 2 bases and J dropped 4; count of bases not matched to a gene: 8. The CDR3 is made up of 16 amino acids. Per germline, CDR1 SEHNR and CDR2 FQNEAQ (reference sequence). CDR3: CASSLFSGGRNQPQHF. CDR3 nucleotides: TGTGCCAGCAGCTTATTCTCAGGGGGACGAAATCAGCCCCAGCATTTT.

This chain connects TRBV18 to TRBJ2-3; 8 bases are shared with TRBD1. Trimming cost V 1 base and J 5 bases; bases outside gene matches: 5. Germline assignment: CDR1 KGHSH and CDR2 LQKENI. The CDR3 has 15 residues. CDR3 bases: TGTGCCAGCTCACCACGGGACAGGATGAGAGATACGCAGTATTTT. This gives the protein CASSPRDRMRDTQYF.

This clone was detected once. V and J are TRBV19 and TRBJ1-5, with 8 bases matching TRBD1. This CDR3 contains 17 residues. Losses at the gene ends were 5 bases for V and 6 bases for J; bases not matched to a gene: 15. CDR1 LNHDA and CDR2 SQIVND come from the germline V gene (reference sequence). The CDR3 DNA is TGTGCCAGTAGTTCCAATCCTCAGGGGGCTGGGGGTCAGCCCCAGCATTTT. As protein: CASSSNPQGAGGQPQHF.

This chain's CDR3 is CASSQQTIALFTDTQYF. In DNA form, the CDR3 reads TGCGCCAGCAGCCAACAAACTATAGCGTTATTCACAGATACGCAGTATTTT. The V call is TRBV4-1, the J call TRBJ2-3, with a possible D match to TRBD2 (5 bases). Trimming shortened V by 2 bases and J by 2 bases, and 17 bases separated the two germline ends. Germline values: CDR1 MGHRA, CDR2 YSYEKL. This CDR3 has 17 amino acids.

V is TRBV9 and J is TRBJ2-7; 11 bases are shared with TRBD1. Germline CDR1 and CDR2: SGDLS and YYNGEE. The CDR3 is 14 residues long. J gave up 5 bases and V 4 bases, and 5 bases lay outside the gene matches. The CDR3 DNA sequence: TGTGCCAGCAGCTCGGGACAGGGGGTTAACGAGCAGTACTTC. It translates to CASSSGQGVNEQYF.

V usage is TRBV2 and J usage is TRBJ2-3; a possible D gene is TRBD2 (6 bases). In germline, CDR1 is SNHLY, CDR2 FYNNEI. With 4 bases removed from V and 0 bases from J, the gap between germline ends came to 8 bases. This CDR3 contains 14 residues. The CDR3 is CASSAGVSTDTQYF. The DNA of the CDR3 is TGTGCCAGCAGTGCGGGGGTTAGCACAGATACGCAGTATTTT.

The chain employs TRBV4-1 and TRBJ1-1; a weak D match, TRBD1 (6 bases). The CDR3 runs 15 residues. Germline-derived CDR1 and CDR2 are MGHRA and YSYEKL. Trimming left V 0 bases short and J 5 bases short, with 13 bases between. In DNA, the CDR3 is TGCGCCAGCAGCCAAGAAGCAGGGGATGAGACTGAAGCTTTCTTT. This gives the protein CASSQEAGDETEAFF.

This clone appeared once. DNA of the CDR3: TGTGCCAGTGGGGAGGACAGGGCTGGAAACACCATATATTTT. It encodes CASGEDRAGNTIYF. The chain recombines TRBV2 with TRBJ1-3; 8 bases are a match to TRBD1. The V and J ends lost 9 bases and 2 bases, in that order; junction bases with no gene match: 6. The CDR3 runs 14 residues. Germline assignment: CDR1 SNHLY and CDR2 FYNNEI.

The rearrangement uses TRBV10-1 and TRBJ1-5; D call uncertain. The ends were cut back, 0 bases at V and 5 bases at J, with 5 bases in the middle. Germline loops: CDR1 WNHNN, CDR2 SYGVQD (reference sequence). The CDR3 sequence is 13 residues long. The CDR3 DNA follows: TGCGCCAGCAGTGAGTCTTTATATCAGCCCCAGCATTTT. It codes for CASSESLYQPQHF.

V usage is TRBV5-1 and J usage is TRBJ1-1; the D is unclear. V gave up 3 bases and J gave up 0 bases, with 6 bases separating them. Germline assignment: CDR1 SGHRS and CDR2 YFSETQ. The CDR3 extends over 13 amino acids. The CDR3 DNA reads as TGCGCCAGCAGCTCTATTGTGAACACTGAAGCTTTCTTT. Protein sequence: CASSSIVNTEAFF.

CDR3 region: CASSYGGQPVKEAFF. The DNA for the CDR3 is TGTGCCAGCAGTTACGGTGGACAGCCAGTGAAAGAAGCTTTCTTT. The rearrangement links TRBV6-5 to TRBJ1-1; D might be TRBD1 (6 bases). The CDR3 runs 15 residues. V shed 2 bases and J shed 8 bases, with 18 bases lying between them. Germline-derived CDR1 and CDR2 are MNHEY and SVGAGI.

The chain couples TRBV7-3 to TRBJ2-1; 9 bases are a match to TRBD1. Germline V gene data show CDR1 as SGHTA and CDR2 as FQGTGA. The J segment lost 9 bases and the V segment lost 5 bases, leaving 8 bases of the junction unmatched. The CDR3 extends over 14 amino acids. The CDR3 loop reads CASSPMRTGVEQFF. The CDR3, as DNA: TGTGCCAGCAGCCCCATGAGGACAGGGGTTGAGCAGTTCTTC.

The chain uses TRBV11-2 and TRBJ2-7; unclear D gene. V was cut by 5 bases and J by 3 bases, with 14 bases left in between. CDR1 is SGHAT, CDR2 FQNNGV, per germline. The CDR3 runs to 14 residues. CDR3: CASSLQLADYEQYF. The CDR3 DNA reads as TGTGCCAGCAGCCTCCAGCTTGCGGACTACGAGCAGTACTTC.

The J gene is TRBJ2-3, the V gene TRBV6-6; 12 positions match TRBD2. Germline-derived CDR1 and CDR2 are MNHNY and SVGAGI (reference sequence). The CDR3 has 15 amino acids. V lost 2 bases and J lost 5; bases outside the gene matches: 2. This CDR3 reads CASSYLAGGRDTQYF. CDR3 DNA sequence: TGTGCCAGCAGTTACCTAGCGGGGGGGAGAGATACGCAGTATTTT.